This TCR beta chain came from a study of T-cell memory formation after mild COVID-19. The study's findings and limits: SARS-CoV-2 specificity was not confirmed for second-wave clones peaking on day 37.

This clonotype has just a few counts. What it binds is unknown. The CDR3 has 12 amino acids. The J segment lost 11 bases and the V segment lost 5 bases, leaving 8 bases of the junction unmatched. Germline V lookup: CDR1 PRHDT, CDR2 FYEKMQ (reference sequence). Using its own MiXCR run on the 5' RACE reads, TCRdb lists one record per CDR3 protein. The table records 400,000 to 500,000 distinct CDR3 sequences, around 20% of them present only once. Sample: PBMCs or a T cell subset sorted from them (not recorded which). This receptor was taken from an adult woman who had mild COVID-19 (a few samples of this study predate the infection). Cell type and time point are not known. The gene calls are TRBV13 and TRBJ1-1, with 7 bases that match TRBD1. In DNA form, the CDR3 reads TGTGCCAGCAGCGCCCAGGGGGTGAGGGCTTTCTTT. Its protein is CASSAQGVRAFF.